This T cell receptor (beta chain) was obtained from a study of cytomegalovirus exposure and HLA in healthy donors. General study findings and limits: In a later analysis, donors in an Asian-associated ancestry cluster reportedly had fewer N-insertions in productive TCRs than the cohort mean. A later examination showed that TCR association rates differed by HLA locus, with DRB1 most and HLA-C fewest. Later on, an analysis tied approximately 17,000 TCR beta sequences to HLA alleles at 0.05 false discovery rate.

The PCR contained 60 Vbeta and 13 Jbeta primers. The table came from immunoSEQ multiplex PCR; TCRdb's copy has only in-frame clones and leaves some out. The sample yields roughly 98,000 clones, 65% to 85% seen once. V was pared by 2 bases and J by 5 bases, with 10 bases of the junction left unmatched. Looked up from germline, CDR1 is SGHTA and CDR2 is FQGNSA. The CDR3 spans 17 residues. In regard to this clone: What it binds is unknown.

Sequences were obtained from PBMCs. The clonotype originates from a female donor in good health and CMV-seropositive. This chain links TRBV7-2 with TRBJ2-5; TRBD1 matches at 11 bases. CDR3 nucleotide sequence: TGTGCCAGCAGCTTATTGGTAGGACAGGGGGCAGGGGAGACCCAGTACTTC. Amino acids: CASSLLVGQGAGETQYF.